This TCR beta chain was obtained from a study of blood T cell repertoires in COVID-19. Study as a whole: PBMCs, B-cell-depleted T cells, or T cells were the source of the cDNA or gDNA that made up the material.

Only in-frame clones appear in the TCRdb table, and some are missing; sequencing was by immunoSEQ multiplex PCR. Of approximately 340,000 clones listed, roughly 87% are singletons. The TCR sequence derives from a man younger than 45 with COVID-19, enrolled during active disease. Specimen: peripheral blood.

The CDR3 DNA sequence: TGTGCCAGCGGACAGGGACCAAAACTGTTTTTT. This sequence encodes CASGQGPKLFF. The rearrangement uses TRBV6-5 and TRBJ1-4; 8 bases fit TRBD1. The CDR3 totals 11 residues. V trimming: 8 bases; J trimming: 10 bases; junction bases outside the gene matches: 3. CDR1 and CDR2 from the germline V gene are MNHEY and SVGAGI.